This T cell receptor (beta chain) appears in the sequencing data of a study of molecular identifiers for immune sequencing clone quantification. This clonotype has at least ten counts. Its cognate antigen is unknown. At one boundary the junction diverges from the germline segment, which might be a read error. Study-level results: In naive cells, under 1% of molecules belonged to clones above 20 RNA copies, against over 99% in effector cells.

Methods described previously were used for bulk TCR libraries, and listed TCR primers were applied. TCRdb re-called the PCR reads with MiXCR, one entry per CDR3 protein. The profile shows approximately 500,000 distinct CDR3 sequences, 20% to 25% of them singletons. There are 14 residues in the CDR3. In germline, CDR1 is SGHAT, CDR2 FQNNGV. The chain has TRBV11-2 and TRBJ2-7, with TRBD2 matching 8 bases. The sequence was collected from a human donor in good health. Some libraries in this study had Jurkat cell RNA spiked in. The sample taken for sequencing was naive CD8+ T cells from blood, with Jurkat cell RNA spiked in. Subset defined: FACS-sorted CD8+CD4-CCR7+CD45RA+ naive T cells. This CDR3 is CASSLGPGGYEQYF. In DNA, the CDR3 is TGCGCCAGCAGCCTTGGCCCGGGAGGGTACGAGCAGTACTTC.